This T cell receptor beta chain appears in the sequencing data of a study of cytomegalovirus exposure and HLA in healthy donors. Overall study: An early release of data contained about 85 million unique TCRs, which came from HLA-typed donors.

In the PCR, 60 Vbeta and 13 Jbeta primers were used. Sequencing used immunoSEQ multiplex PCR; TCRdb keeps in-frame clones, though not all of them. The table includes about 100,000 clones, around 85% detected once. This CDR3 spans 14 amino acids. V dropped 5 bases and J dropped 12; count of bases not matched to a gene: 10. Germline CDR1 is KGHSH and CDR2 is LQKENI. The TCR was taken from a man in his thirties or forties in good health and CMV-seronegative. This chain uses TRBV18 with TRBJ1-2; 12 bases agree with TRBD1. The specimen sequenced was PBMCs. CDR3 DNA: TGTGCCAGCTCAGTCTCCCGGGACAGGGGGCTCGACACCTTC. Translating it yields CASSVSRDRGLDTF.